A selection of T cell receptor beta chains follows, all from one sample in a study of T cells in Graves' hyperthyroidism and ophthalmopathy. TCRdb recomputed calls from the multiplex PCR reads with MiXCR, one row per CDR3 protein. The sample holds under 300,000 distinct CDR3 sequences; roughly 15% are singletons and the top ten take more than 10%. The sample consisted of blood. The origin of the receptors is a woman aged 40 to 50 with Graves' hyperthyroidism that later progressed to Graves' ophthalmopathy. Each CDR3 is given with its conserved first and last residue. Fields, in order: CDR3 DNA, CDR3 protein, J gene, V gene, D gene, clone size. A D gene is named only where the DNA matches it firmly. A row's size may be missing; if present it is once, few, many or a size class.

CDR3nt: TGTGCCAGCAGCTCCGGACAGGGGGACTCTGGGGCCAACGTCCTGACTTTC
CDR3aa: CASSSGQGDSGANVLTF
j_gene: TRBJ2-6
v_gene: TRBV9
d_gene: TRBD1
abundance: many

CDR3nt: TGTGCCAGCAAAACTCCGGGACAGCTTGAAGCTTTCTTT
CDR3aa: CASKTPGQLEAFF
j_gene: TRBJ1-1
v_gene: TRBV28
d_gene: TRBD1
abundance: NA

CDR3nt: TGTGCCAGCAGCGTCGACAGGGAGGCGTCACCCCTCCACTTT
CDR3aa: CASSVDREASPLHF
j_gene: TRBJ1-6
v_gene: TRBV9
d_gene: TRBD1
abundance: many

CDR3nt: TGTGCCAGCAGCCAAGTTGGGACTAGCGGTTACAATGAGCAGTTCTTC
CDR3aa: CASSQVGTSGYNEQFF
j_gene: TRBJ2-1
v_gene: TRBV3-1
d_gene: TRBD2
abundance: many

CDR3nt: TGTGCCAGCAGTGAATCCCTCGACAGGGTTCGGCAGCCCCAGCATTTT
CDR3aa: CASSESLDRVRQPQHF
j_gene: TRBJ1-5
v_gene: TRBV2
d_gene: TRBD1
abundance: many

CDR3nt: TGCGCCAGCAGATCAACAGGGTCCGAGCAGTACTTC
CDR3aa: CASRSTGSEQYF
j_gene: TRBJ2-7
v_gene: TRBV5-1
d_gene: NA
abundance: NA

CDR3nt: TGTGCCACCAGCATACACGCGGGGCAAGACACTGAAGCTTTCTTT
CDR3aa: CATSIHAGQDTEAFF
j_gene: TRBJ1-1
v_gene: TRBV15
d_gene: NA
abundance: many

CDR3nt: TGCGCCAGCAGCCAAGTTCTCGGGCTCAGCACAGATACGCAGTATTTT
CDR3aa: CASSQVLGLSTDTQYF
j_gene: TRBJ2-3
v_gene: TRBV4-1
d_gene: NA
abundance: NA

CDR3nt: TGTGCCAGCAGCCCTCGGGGGTTCTCTGGGGCCAACGTCCTGACTTTC
CDR3aa: CASSPRGFSGANVLTF
j_gene: TRBJ2-6
v_gene: TRBV2
d_gene: NA
abundance: many

CDR3nt: TGCGCCAGTTCGGTTCAGAAAACGTCGGGCTACACCTTC
CDR3aa: CASSVQKTSGYTF
j_gene: TRBJ1-2
v_gene: TRBV5-1
d_gene: NA
abundance: NA

CDR3nt: TGTGCCAGCAGCCCAACAGTCAACAATGAAAAACTGTTTTTT
CDR3aa: CASSPTVNNEKLFF
j_gene: TRBJ1-4
v_gene: TRBV28
d_gene: NA
abundance: many

CDR3nt: TGTGCCAGCAGCCAACCCGGGACAAAAAATGAGCAGTTCTTC
CDR3aa: CASSQPGTKNEQFF
j_gene: TRBJ2-1
v_gene: TRBV3-1
d_gene: NA
abundance: many

CDR3nt: TGTGCCAGCTCATTAAGAGGGAAGGACACCGGGGAGCTGTTTTTT
CDR3aa: CASSLRGKDTGELFF
j_gene: TRBJ2-2
v_gene: TRBV18
d_gene: NA
abundance: NA

CDR3nt: TGTGCTAGCAGCTTATCAGGTGCGGGTAAAGGAGAGACCCAGTACTTC
CDR3aa: CASSLSGAGKGETQYF
j_gene: TRBJ2-5
v_gene: TRBV7-7
d_gene: NA
abundance: many

CDR3nt: TGTGCCAGCAATCGACCGGGACAAGCCTACAATGAGCAGTTCTTC
CDR3aa: CASNRPGQAYNEQFF
j_gene: TRBJ2-1
v_gene: TRBV5-5
d_gene: NA
abundance: many

CDR3nt: TGTGCCAGCAGCATCCGGGCCCTAGAGCAGTTCTTC
CDR3aa: CASSIRALEQFF
j_gene: TRBJ2-1
v_gene: TRBV14
d_gene: NA
abundance: many

CDR3nt: TGTGCCAGCAGAGACCGTACCAGGGGACAGGGGGCTCCGCAGTACTTC
CDR3aa: CASRDRTRGQGAPQYF
j_gene: TRBJ2-7
v_gene: TRBV2
d_gene: TRBD1
abundance: many

CDR3nt: TGCAGCGTTGAAATAGGGCAGGGGAACACTGAAGCTTTCTTT
CDR3aa: CSVEIGQGNTEAFF
j_gene: TRBJ1-1
v_gene: TRBV29-1
d_gene: NA
abundance: NA

CDR3nt: TGCAGTGCCATCCACTGGGGGGTCACTGAAGCTTTCTTT
CDR3aa: CSAIHWGVTEAFF
j_gene: TRBJ1-1
v_gene: TRBV20-1
d_gene: NA
abundance: many

CDR3nt: TGTGCCAGCAGTGGGAGCGGAGATACGCAGTATTTT
CDR3aa: CASSGSGDTQYF
j_gene: TRBJ2-3
v_gene: TRBV2
d_gene: NA
abundance: many

CDR3nt: TGCAGTGCTGAAAGAAACAGGGGGCTTTGGACTGAAGCTTTCTTT
CDR3aa: CSAERNRGLWTEAFF
j_gene: TRBJ1-1
v_gene: TRBV20-1
d_gene: TRBD1
abundance: few

CDR3nt: TGTGCCAGCAGCGGGACAGGGACGGAGGGCTACACCTTC
CDR3aa: CASSGTGTEGYTF
j_gene: TRBJ1-2
v_gene: TRBV27
d_gene: TRBD1
abundance: many

CDR3nt: TGCAGTGCTAGCCTCCCCGGGACAGTTAATCAGCCCCAGCATTTT
CDR3aa: CSASLPGTVNQPQHF
j_gene: TRBJ1-5
v_gene: TRBV20-1
d_gene: TRBD1
abundance: many

CDR3nt: TGTGCCAGCAGCCGTAGATTACGGCTAGCGGGAGGGCCGCACGAGCAGTACTTC
CDR3aa: CASSRRLRLAGGPHEQYF
j_gene: TRBJ2-7
v_gene: TRBV28
d_gene: TRBD2
abundance: many

CDR3nt: TGTGCCATCAGTGTCGTCGGGAGTAAATACGAGCAGTACTTC
CDR3aa: CAISVVGSKYEQYF
j_gene: TRBJ2-7
v_gene: TRBV10-3
d_gene: NA
abundance: many

CDR3nt: TGTGCCAGCAGCTCCTTTCTCACAGGGGAGGATACCTATGGCTACACCTTC
CDR3aa: CASSSFLTGEDTYGYTF
j_gene: TRBJ1-2
v_gene: TRBV7-9
d_gene: TRBD1
abundance: many

CDR3nt: TGTGCCAGCAGTTTATCCAGGGCGAGCGGGGAGCTGTTTTTT
CDR3aa: CASSLSRASGELFF
j_gene: TRBJ2-2
v_gene: TRBV27
d_gene: NA
abundance: many

CDR3nt: TGTGCCACCCGGCCTCCCAAAGGCGGCGGGGAGCTGTTTTTT
CDR3aa: CATRPPKGGGELFF
j_gene: TRBJ2-2
v_gene: TRBV15
d_gene: NA
abundance: many

CDR3nt: TGTGCCAGCAGGGACAGGGATATGGGCTCTGGGGCCAACGTCCTGACTTTC
CDR3aa: CASRDRDMGSGANVLTF
j_gene: TRBJ2-6
v_gene: TRBV2
d_gene: TRBD1
abundance: few

CDR3nt: TGTGCCAGCAGTTACTCTCGTAGTCGCGGGAGAGGGGAGACCCAGTACTTC
CDR3aa: CASSYSRSRGRGETQYF
j_gene: TRBJ2-5
v_gene: TRBV6-2/TRBV6-3
d_gene: TRBD2
abundance: NA